This TCR beta chain is drawn from a study of identical twins. TCRdb reprocessed the 5' RACE reads with MiXCR, giving one entry per CDR3 protein. The sample contains fewer than 650,000 distinct CDR3 sequences, 7% to 7.5% of which appear only once. V dropped 5 bases and J dropped 0; count of bases not matched to a gene: 14. This CDR3 contains 19 residues. Germline V gives CDR1 DFQATT, CDR2 SNEGSKA (reference sequence). This clonotype was seen a handful of times. These same records also appear under a second study, on yellow fever vaccine responses in identical twins.

Sequencing was carried out using PBMCs. This TCR was sampled from a woman between 18 and 29 years old in good health. This chain joins TRBV20-1 and TRBJ1-5, with TRBD1 matching over 12 bases. As DNA, the CDR3 is TGCAGTGCTGGGACAGGGGGCCCAGGAGGGGGATATAGCAATCAGCCCCAGCATTTT. Translated, it gives CSAGTGGPGGGYSNQPQHF.